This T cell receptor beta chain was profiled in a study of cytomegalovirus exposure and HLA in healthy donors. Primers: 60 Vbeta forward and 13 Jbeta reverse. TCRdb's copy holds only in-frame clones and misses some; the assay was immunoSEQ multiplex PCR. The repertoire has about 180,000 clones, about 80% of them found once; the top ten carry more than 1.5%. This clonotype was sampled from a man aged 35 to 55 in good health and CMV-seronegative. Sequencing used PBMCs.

The CDR3 loop reads CASSKTRDGESYNEQFF. The CDR3 bases are TGTGCCAGCAGCAAAACGCGGGACGGCGAATCCTACAATGAGCAGTTCTTC. The chain links TRBV21-1 to TRBJ2-1; the table's D call TRBD2 went unverified against the DNA. TRBV21-1 represents a pseudogene. This CDR3 region has 17 residues.